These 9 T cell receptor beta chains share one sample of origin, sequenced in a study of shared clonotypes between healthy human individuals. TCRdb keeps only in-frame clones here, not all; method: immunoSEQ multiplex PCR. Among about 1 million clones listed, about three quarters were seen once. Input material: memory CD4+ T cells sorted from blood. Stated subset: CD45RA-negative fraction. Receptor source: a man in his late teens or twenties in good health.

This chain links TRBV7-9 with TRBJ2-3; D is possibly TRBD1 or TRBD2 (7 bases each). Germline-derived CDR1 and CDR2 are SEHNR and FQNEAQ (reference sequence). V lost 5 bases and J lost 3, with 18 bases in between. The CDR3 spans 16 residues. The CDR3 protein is CASSLRQGGTTDTQYF. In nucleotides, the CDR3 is TGTGCCAGCAGCCTTAGACAGGGAGGGACGACAGATACGCAGTATTTT. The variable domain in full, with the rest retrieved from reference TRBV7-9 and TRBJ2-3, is DTGVSQNPRHKITKRGQNVTFRCDPISEHNRLYWYRQTLGQGPEFLTYFQNEAQLEKSRLLSDRFSAERPKGSFSTLEIQRTEQGDSAMYLCASSLRQGGTTDTQYFGPGTRLTVL.

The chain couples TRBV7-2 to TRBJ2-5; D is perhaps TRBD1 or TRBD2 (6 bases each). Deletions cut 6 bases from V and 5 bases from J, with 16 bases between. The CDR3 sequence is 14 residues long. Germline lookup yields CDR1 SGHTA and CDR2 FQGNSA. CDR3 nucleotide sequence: TGTGCCAGCAGTATCGGGGGCGCGGGGGAGACCCAGTACTTC. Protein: CASSIGGAGETQYF.

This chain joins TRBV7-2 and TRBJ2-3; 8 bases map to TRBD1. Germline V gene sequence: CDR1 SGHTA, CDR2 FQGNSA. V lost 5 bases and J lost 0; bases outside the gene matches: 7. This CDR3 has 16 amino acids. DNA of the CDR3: TGTGCCAGCAGCCCTAACAGGGGGGCGAGCACAGATACGCAGTATTTT. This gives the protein CASSPNRGASTDTQYF.

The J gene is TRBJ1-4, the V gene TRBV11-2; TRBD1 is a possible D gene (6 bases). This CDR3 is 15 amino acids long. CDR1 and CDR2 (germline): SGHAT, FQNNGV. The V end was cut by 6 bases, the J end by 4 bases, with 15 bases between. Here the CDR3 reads CASSWTGADNEKLFF. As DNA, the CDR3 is TGTGCCAGCAGTTGGACGGGGGCCGATAATGAAAAACTGTTTTTT.

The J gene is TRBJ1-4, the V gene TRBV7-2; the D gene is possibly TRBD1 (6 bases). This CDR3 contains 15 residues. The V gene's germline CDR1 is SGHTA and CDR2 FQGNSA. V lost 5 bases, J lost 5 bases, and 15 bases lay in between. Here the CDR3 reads CASSEGGRVNEKLFF. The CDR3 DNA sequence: TGTGCCAGCAGCGAAGGGGGGAGAGTAAATGAAAAACTGTTTTTT.

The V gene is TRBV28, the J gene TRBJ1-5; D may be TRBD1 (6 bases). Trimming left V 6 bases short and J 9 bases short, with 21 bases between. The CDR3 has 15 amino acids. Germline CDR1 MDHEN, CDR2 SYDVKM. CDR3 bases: TGTGCCAGCAGATCTAGACAGGTTCCCGATCGGCCCCAGCATTTT. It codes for CASRSRQVPDRPQHF.

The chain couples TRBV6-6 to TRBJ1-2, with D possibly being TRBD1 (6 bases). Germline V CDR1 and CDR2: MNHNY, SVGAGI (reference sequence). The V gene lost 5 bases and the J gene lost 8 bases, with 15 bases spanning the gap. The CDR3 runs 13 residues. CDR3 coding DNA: TGTGCCAGCAGTGACACAGGGCAAGAGGGCTACACCTTC. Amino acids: CASSDTGQEGYTF.

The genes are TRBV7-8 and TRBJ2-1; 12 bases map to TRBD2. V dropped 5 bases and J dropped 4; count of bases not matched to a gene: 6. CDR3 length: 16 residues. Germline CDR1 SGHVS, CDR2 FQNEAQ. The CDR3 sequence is CASSTGLAGIYNEQFF. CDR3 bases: TGTGCCAGCAGCACCGGACTAGCGGGAATTTACAATGAGCAGTTCTTC.

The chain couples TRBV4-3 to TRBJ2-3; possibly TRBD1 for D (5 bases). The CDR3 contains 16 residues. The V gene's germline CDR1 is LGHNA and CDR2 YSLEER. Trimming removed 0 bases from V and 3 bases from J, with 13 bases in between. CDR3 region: CASSQDWGAGTDTQYF. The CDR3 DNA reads TGCGCCAGCAGCCAAGATTGGGGCGCTGGGACAGATACGCAGTATTTT.